The 23 T cell receptor beta chains listed next were all sequenced from one sample in a study of CD8 T cells in Susac syndrome (dated by TCRdb to about 2019). The method was the immunoSEQ multiplex PCR assay. RNA was extracted using the RNeasy kit, and about 0.45 to 1 ug of the RNA was reverse transcribed with random hexamers. TCRdb itself trimmed the public reads at Q25 with fastp, ran MiXCR and retained productive beta chains. Rows with one shared CDR3 protein collapse into an entry with the most common genes and DNA. The sample table records under 350,000 distinct CDR3 sequences; about 91% of these occur just once. Clones ranked in the top ten supply more than 0.06% of the sample. The sample taken for sequencing was CD4+ T cells from PBMCs. The receptor set was obtained from a human donor with multiple sclerosis.

The genes are TRBV7-2 and TRBJ2-5; 9 bases match TRBD1. The germline V gene encodes CDR1 SGHTA and CDR2 FQGNSA. Germline trimming cut 5 bases from V and 5 bases from J; bases unmatched to any gene: 6. The CDR3 covers 14 residues. Here the CDR3 reads CASSRNRGLETQYF. The DNA for the CDR3 is TGTGCCAGCAGCCGCAACAGGGGGCTTGAGACCCAGTACTTC.

V gene TRBV7-2 combines with J gene TRBJ2-3, with TRBD1 matching over 8 bases. The junction had 16 bases not matched to a gene; V was cut back by 5 bases and J by 6 bases. Germline assignment: CDR1 SGHTA and CDR2 FQGNSA. This CDR3 spans 17 amino acids. This chain's CDR3 is CASSLQGGTGAPDTQYF. The CDR3 region has the DNA TGTGCCAGCAGCCTACAAGGTGGGACAGGAGCACCCGATACGCAGTATTTT.

On this clonotype itself: The conserved closing phenylalanine or tryptophan is absent in this CDR3, likely reflecting a read error. The chain has TRBV6-5 and TRBJ1-2; possibly TRBD1 for D (6 bases). With 6 bases removed from V and 4 bases from J, the gap between germline ends came to 15 bases. This CDR3 is built from 14 residues. Germline CDR1 is MNHEY and CDR2 is SVGAGI. DNA for the CDR3: TGTGCCAGCAGCTTCAGGGGTTTGGGCTATGGCTACACCCTC. Its protein is CASSFRGLGYGYTL.

The rearrangement uses TRBV7-8 and TRBJ1-1, with TRBD1 matching 9 bases. Germline V lookup: CDR1 SGHVS, CDR2 FQNEAQ. The CDR3 extends over 12 amino acids. After removal of 5 bases from V and 7 bases from J, the junction contained 2 bases not matched to a gene. Here the CDR3 reads CASSTGGLEAFF. The CDR3, as DNA: TGTGCCAGCAGCACAGGGGGCCTTGAAGCTTTCTTT.

The CDR3 reads CAWSQGLTNEKLFF. Written as DNA, the CDR3 is TGTGCCTGGTCCCAGGGTCTTACTAATGAAAAACTGTTTTTT. The V call is TRBV30, the J call TRBJ1-4; weak D call: TRBD1 (5 bases). From germline, CDR1 is GTSNPN and CDR2 SVGIG (reference sequence). V was trimmed by 5 bases and J by 2 bases, leaving 12 bases between them. There are 14 residues in the CDR3.

The chain employs TRBV29-1 and TRBJ2-1; no clear D gene. The germline gives CDR1 SQVTM, CDR2 ANQGSEA. The CDR3 runs to 14 residues. V was trimmed by 2 bases and J by 3 bases, leaving 11 bases between them. For the CDR3, the DNA is TGCAGCGTTGAAAAAGGGAACCTCTACAATGAGCAGTTCTTC. This gives the protein CSVEKGNLYNEQFF.

The chain has TRBV20-1 and TRBJ2-1; possibly TRBD2 for D (5 bases). The V end was cut by 8 bases, the J end by 0 bases, with 11 bases between. There are 13 residues in the CDR3. Germline lookup yields CDR1 DFQATT and CDR2 SNEGSKA (reference sequence). CDR3 coding DNA: TGCAGTCCAACCGGAGGCTCCTACAATGAGCAGTTCTTC. Translating it yields CSPTGGSYNEQFF.

The V call is TRBV2, the J call TRBJ2-2; 11 bases are a match to TRBD1. Per the germline V gene, CDR1 is SNHLY and CDR2 is FYNNEI. The CDR3 length is 15 residues. Trimming at V came to 9 bases and at J to 7 bases, leaving 10 bases not matched to a gene. CDR3 sequence reads: CARSPGQGDVGELFF. The DNA of the CDR3 is TGTGCCAGATCCCCGGGACAGGGGGATGTCGGGGAGCTGTTTTTT.

The genes are TRBV19 and TRBJ2-7; TRBD1 aligns across 8 bases. The CDR3 length is 15 residues. V gave up 3 bases and J gave up 3 bases; unmatched junction bases: 7. CDR1 and CDR2 from the germline V gene are LNHDA and SQIVND (reference sequence). Here the CDR3 DNA reads TGTGCCAGTAGTATGTCTGGACAGGGCTACTACGAGCAGTACTTC. Translation: CASSMSGQGYYEQYF. Variable domain in full (rest from reference TRBV19 and TRBJ2-7): DGGITQSPKYLFRKEGQNVTLSCEQNLNHDAMYWYRQDPGQGLRLIYYSQIVNDFQKGDIAEGYSVSREKKESFPLTVTSAQKNPTAFYLCASSMSGQGYYEQYFGPGTRLTVT.

V usage is TRBV5-1 and J usage is TRBJ2-1; TRBD2 matches at 11 bases. The CDR3 runs to 16 residues. With 5 bases clipped from V and 0 bases from J, the junction kept 4 bases outside the gene matches. CDR1 is SGHRS, CDR2 YFSETQ, per germline. The CDR3: CASSGLAGGSYNEQFF. The CDR3 DNA reads as TGCGCCAGCAGTGGTCTAGCGGGAGGCTCCTACAATGAGCAGTTCTTC.

Only one count was recorded for this clonotype. The chain recombines TRBV2 with TRBJ1-1; no clear D. Germline V gene sequence: CDR1 SNHLY, CDR2 FYNNEI. The V gene lost 6 bases and the J gene lost 4 bases, with 21 bases spanning the gap. The CDR3 is 16 amino acids. The CDR3 loop reads CASRSSLVDGTTEAFF. Written as DNA, the CDR3 is TGTGCCAGCAGAAGTAGTCTTGTTGACGGAACCACTGAAGCTTTCTTT.

This chain uses TRBV6-2 or TRBV6-3 with TRBJ2-7; tentative D call: TRBD1 (6 bases). The ends were cut back, 0 bases at V and 2 bases at J, with 8 bases in the middle. CDR1 MNHEY and CDR2 SVGEGT come from the germline V gene. This CDR3 comprises 14 residues. The CDR3 DNA reads TGTGCCAGCAGTTACTCGACAGGAACCTACGAGCAGTACTTC. Translating gives CASSYSTGTYEQYF.

The rearrangement uses TRBV6-1 and TRBJ1-3; unclear D gene. This CDR3 is built from 16 residues. Looked up from germline, CDR1 is MNHNS and CDR2 is SASEGT. V dropped 4 bases and J dropped 4 bases, with 17 bases sitting between them. The CDR3 is CASSAFWLQSGNTIYF. CDR3 sequence (DNA): TGTGCCAGCAGTGCCTTTTGGTTGCAATCCGGAAACACCATATATTTT.

This chain links TRBV9 with TRBJ2-5; 13 bases agree with TRBD2. With 0 bases clipped from V and 5 bases from J, the junction kept 4 bases outside the gene matches. This CDR3 is 16 amino acids long. The V gene's germline CDR1 is SGDLS and CDR2 YYNGEE. DNA for the CDR3: TGTGCCAGCAGCGTAGGACTAGCGGGAGGCCGGGAGACCCAGTACTTC. It yields the protein CASSVGLAGGRETQYF.

This clonotype showed up just once. The genes are TRBV7-2 and TRBJ1-2; D gene ambiguous. Germline lookup yields CDR1 SGHTA and CDR2 FQGNSA. The V end lost 6 bases, the J end lost 0 bases, and 11 bases lay between the germline ends. The CDR3 sequence is 14 residues long. The CDR3 sequence is CASRSDTTNYGYTF. The CDR3 DNA follows: TGTGCCAGCAGGTCCGACACGACTAACTATGGCTACACCTTC.

The chain combines TRBV2 with TRBJ2-7; the match to TRBD1 covers 8 bases. V dropped 6 bases and J dropped 6; count of bases not matched to a gene: 13. The CDR3 consists of 15 residues. Germline loops: CDR1 SNHLY, CDR2 FYNNEI. The CDR3 DNA reads TGTGCCAGCAGCGGGGACAGGACAGGGATCGCCGAGCAGTACTTC. This encodes CASSGDRTGIAEQYF.

The chain links TRBV29-1 to TRBJ2-1; D is perhaps TRBD2 (5 bases). V was clipped by 2 bases and J by 5 bases, with 7 bases between them. Germline V gene sequence: CDR1 SQVTM, CDR2 ANQGSEA. The CDR3 extends over 12 amino acids. CDR3 loop: CSVETSNNEQFF. CDR3 nucleotide sequence: TGCAGCGTTGAAACTAGTAACAATGAGCAGTTCTTC.

The chain couples TRBV19 to TRBJ2-1; 8 nucleotides line up with TRBD2. Unmatched junction bases numbered 15, after V lost 7 bases and J lost 7 bases. Germline V CDR1 and CDR2: LNHDA, SQIVND (reference sequence). This CDR3 region has 16 residues. The CDR3, as DNA: TGTGCCAGTAACAGAGGGGCGGGAGGAGGGGGGAATGAGCAGTTCTTC. Translating it yields CASNRGAGGGGNEQFF.

The genes are TRBV3-1 and TRBJ1-2; maybe TRBD1 (5 bases). The CDR3 loop spans 14 amino acids. V lost 4 bases, J lost 3 bases, and 12 bases lay in between. CDR1 is LGHDT and CDR2 is YNNKEL in the germline V gene (reference sequence). CDR3 coding DNA: TGTGCCAGCAGCCCGTTCCGGGACCACTATGGCTACACCTTC. Encoded protein: CASSPFRDHYGYTF.

The chain carries TRBV12-3 or TRBV12-4 and TRBJ1-2; TRBD1 might be the D (6 bases). This CDR3 has 14 residues. Trimming took off 7 bases at V and 12 bases at J, with 24 bases between the two ends. In DNA form, the CDR3 reads TGTGCCAGCACCCCCGAGGGTACAGGGAGGGTCCACACCTTC. Translation: CASTPEGTGRVHTF.

Note on this clonotype: Mismatch with germline at one junction end may stem from a read error. The chain combines TRBV7-9 with TRBJ1-5; D unresolved. Germline V CDR1 and CDR2: SEHNR, FQNEAQ (reference sequence). The CDR3 contains 14 residues. This chain's CDR3 is CTSSLVGVNQPQHF. The CDR3 nucleotides read TGTACCAGCAGCTTAGTTGGTGTCAATCAGCCCCAGCATTTT.

This clonotype was seen a handful of times. The V call is TRBV19, the J call TRBJ1-3; 7 bases align to TRBD1. Losses at the gene ends were 4 bases for V and 2 bases for J; bases not matched to a gene: 2. There are 14 residues in the CDR3. The germline CDR1 and CDR2 sequences are LNHDA and SQIVND (reference sequence). CDR3: CASSTGTAGNTIYF. In DNA, the CDR3 is TGTGCCAGTAGTACCGGGACAGCTGGAAACACCATATATTTT.

This chain links TRBV12-3 or TRBV12-4 with TRBJ1-2; a possible D gene is TRBD1 (5 bases). The CDR3 is made up of 15 amino acids. Trimming removed 1 base from V and 8 bases from J, with 17 bases in between. Here the CDR3 DNA reads TGTGCCAGCAGTTTAGGAGGGGCCGAGGCGCGCGGCTACACCTTC. Translation gives CASSLGGAEARGYTF.